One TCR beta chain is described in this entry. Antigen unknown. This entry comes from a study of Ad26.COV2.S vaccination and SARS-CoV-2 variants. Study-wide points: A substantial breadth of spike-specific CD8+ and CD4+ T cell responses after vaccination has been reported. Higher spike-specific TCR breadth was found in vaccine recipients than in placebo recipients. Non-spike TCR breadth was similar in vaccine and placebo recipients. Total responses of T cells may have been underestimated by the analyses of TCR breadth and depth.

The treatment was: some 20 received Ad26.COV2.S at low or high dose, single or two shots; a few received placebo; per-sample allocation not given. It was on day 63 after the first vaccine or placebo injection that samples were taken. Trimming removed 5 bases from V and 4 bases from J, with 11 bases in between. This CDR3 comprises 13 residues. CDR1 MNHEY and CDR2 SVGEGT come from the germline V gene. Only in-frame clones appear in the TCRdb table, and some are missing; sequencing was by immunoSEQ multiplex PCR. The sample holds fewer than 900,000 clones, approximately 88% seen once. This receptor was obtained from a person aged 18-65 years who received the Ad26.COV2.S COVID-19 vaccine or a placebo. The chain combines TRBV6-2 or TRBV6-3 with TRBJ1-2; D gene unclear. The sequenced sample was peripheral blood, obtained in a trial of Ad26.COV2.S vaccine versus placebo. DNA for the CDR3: TGTGCCAGCAGTCAGACTTCGGGCTATGGCTACACCTTC. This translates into CASSQTSGYGYTF.